A selection of T cell receptor beta chains follows, all from one sample in a study of cytomegalovirus exposure and HLA in healthy donors. Method: immunoSEQ multiplex PCR; TCRdb's copy keeps in-frame clones and lacks some. The sample lists 95,000 to 120,000 clones, 70% to 85% seen once, with roughly 2.6% in the top ten. Sequencing input: PBMCs. The receptors were sampled from a woman aged 18-29 years in good health and CMV-seronegative. CDR3s include the opening cysteine and the closing phenylalanine or tryptophan. The size field is filled for only some rows; it gives once, few, many or a size class.

clone size	V gene	CDR3 protein
.	TRBV18	CASSPPNVGAGELFF
.	TRBV7-2	CASSHVGAGNTIYF
.	TRBV5-8	CASSLRGKGRGYTF
.	TRBV11-3	CASSLDPNTQYF
.	TRBV19	CASSLENTGRRGYTF
.	TRBV7-2	CASSRPGLAGGRNEQFF
.	TRBV15	CATSIRLAGPDTQYF
few	TRBV30	CALTQGAINEKLFF
once	TRBV28	CASSLQGYQPQHF
.	TRBV29-1	CSARRTDNEQFF
.	TRBV2	CASDSHTNLNYGYTF
.	TRBV4-1	CASSQEMAGAYNEQFF
.	TRBV4-2	CASSQDGDSMNTEAFF
.	TRBV28	CASSRKAGALVNSPLHF
.	TRBV5-1	CASSRGQAGYGYTF
medium-sized	TRBV28	CASSLFHRGVFEAFF
.	TRBV28	CASSVRDRDTDTQYF
.	TRBV25-1	CASDPGPNQPQHF
few	TRBV6-1	CASSQGGSGNTIYF
.	TRBV12-5	CASGLAPPGQGDGRRQPQHF
.	TRBV7-2	CASSRSITNTEAFF
.	TRBV7-6	CASSFRASGTGLSGGYTF
.	TRBV14	CASSTGFYQPQHF
.	TRBV28	CAIEGGLGSNQPQHF
once	TRBV16	CASSPPAREAFF
.	TRBV7-2	CASSLVPLAANTEAFF
.	TRBV29-1	CSVTGGDVDGYTF
.	TRBV27	CASSPPGVGESNEKLFF
once	TRBV7-2	CASSFLQGWAGELFF
.	TRBV6-6	CASRDRTGGSGYTF
.	TRBV7-9	CASRDKRQETQYF
.	TRBV6-1	CASSDRTGANYGYTF
.	TRBV27	CASSLSLGTSPLGEQFF
.	TRBV15	CATSRGSGQDNYGYTF
.	TRBV27	CASTPTGGEKLFF
.	TRBV27	CASRPGVGKSNTEAFF
.	TRBV7-7	CASSVTSGSVNEQFF
.	TRBV28	CARSPPGSYEQYF
.	TRBV19	CASSIGGGRPNTEAFF
.	TRBV6-6	CASSPWAADTEAFF
.	TRBV4-2	CASSQDGTGGETQYF
.	TRBV18	CASSSKGVRGQPQHF
few	TRBV6-1	CASSARPGQLVYTQYF
.	TRBV6-4	CASSSFSGMGYNEQFF
few	TRBV2	CASVRLGWGANEKLFF
.	TRBV6-1	CASSEAWANQDTQYF
.	TRBV7-9	CASSPQIKLFF
.	TRBV2	CASSVLQTGNGYTF